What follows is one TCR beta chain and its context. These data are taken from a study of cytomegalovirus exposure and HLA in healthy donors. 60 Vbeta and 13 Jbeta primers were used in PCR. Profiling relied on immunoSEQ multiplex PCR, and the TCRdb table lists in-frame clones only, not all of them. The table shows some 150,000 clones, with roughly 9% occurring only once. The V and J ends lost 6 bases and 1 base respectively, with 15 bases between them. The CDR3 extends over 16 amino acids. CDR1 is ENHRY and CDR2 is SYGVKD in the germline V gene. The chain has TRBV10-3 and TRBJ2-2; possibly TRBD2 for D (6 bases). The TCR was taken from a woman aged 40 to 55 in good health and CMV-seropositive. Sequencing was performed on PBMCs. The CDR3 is CAIRPHGLLNTGELFF. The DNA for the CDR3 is TGTGCCATCAGACCCCATGGACTACTGAACACCGGGGAGCTGTTTTTT.